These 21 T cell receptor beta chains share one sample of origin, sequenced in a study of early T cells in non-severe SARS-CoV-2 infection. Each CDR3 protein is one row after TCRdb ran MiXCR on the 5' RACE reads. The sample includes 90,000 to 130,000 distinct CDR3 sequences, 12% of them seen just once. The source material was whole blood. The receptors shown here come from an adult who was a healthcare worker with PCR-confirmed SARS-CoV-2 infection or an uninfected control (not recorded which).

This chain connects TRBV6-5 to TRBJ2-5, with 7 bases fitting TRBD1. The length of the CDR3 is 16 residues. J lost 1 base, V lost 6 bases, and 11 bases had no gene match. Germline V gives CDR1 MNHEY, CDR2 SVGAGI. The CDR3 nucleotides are TGTGCCAGCAGCAGACGCAACAGGGGAACCCAAGAGACCCAGTACTTC. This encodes CASSRRNRGTQETQYF.

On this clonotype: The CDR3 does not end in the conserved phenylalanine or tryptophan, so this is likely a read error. As DNA, the CDR3 is TGTGCCAGCTCACCACCTGACCGTCTAGCGGGGGAAGAGACCCAGTACTCC. Protein: CASSPPDRLAGEETQYS. The chain joins TRBV18 to TRBJ2-5, with 10 bases that match TRBD2. The length of the CDR3 is 17 residues. Germline assignment: CDR1 KGHSH and CDR2 LQKENI. Germline trimming cut 0 bases from V and 3 bases from J; bases unmatched to any gene: 7.

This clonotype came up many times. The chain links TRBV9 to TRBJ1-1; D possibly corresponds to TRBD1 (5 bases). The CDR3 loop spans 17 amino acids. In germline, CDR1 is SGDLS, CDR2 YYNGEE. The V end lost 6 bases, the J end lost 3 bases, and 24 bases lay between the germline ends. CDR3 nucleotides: TGTGCCAGCATCCCCCTGCATGGGGGTATCCATGACACTGAAGCTTTCTTT. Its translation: CASIPLHGGIHDTEAFF.

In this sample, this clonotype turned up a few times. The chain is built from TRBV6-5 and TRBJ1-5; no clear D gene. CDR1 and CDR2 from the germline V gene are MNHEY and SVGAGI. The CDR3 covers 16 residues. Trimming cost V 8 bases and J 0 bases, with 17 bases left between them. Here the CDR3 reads CASSPAAQTSNQPQHF. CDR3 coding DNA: TGTGCCAGCTCCCCTGCGGCCCAGACTAGCAATCAGCCCCAGCATTTT.

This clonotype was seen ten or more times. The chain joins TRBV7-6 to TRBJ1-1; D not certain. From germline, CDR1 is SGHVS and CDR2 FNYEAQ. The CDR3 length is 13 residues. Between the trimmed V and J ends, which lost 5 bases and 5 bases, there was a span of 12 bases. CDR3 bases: TGTGCCAGCAGCGACGGCCTGGGGACTGAAGCTTTCTTT. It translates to CASSDGLGTEAFF. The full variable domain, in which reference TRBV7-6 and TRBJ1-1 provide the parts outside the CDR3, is GAGVSQSPRYKVTKRGQDVALRCDPISGHVSLYWYRQALGQGPEFLTYFNYEAQQDKSGLPNDRFSAERPEGSISTLTIQRTEQRDSAMYRCASSDGLGTEAFFGQGTRLTVV.

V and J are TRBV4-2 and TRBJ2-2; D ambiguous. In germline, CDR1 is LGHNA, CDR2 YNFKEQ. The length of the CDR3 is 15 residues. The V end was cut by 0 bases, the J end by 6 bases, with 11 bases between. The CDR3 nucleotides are TGTGCCAGCAGCCAAGAAGACGCGAGTGCCGGGGAGCTGTTTTTT. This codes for CASSQEDASAGELFF.

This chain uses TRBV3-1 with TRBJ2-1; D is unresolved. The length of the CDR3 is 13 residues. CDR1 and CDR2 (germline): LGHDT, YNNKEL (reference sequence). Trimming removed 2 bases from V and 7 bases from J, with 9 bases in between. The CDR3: CASSQPPINEQFF. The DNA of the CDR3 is TGTGCCAGCAGCCAACCACCCATAAATGAGCAGTTCTTC.

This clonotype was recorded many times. The CDR3 loop reads CASSLPTGKNYGYTF. The CDR3 DNA is TGTGCCAGCAGCCTCCCGACAGGGAAGAACTATGGCTACACCTTC. J is TRBJ1-2 and V is TRBV4-2; TRBD1 matches 7 bases. The CDR3 has 15 amino acids. Looked up from germline, CDR1 is LGHNA and CDR2 is YNFKEQ. Losses at the gene ends were 4 bases for V and 2 bases for J; bases not matched to a gene: 7.

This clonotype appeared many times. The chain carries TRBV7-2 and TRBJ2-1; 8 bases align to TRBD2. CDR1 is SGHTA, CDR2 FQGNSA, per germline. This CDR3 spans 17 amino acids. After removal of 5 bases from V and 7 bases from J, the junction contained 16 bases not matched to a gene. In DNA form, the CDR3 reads TGTGCCAGCAGCGTTGAAGGACTAGCTCAAGCACTGAATGAGCAGTTCTTC. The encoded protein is CASSVEGLAQALNEQFF.

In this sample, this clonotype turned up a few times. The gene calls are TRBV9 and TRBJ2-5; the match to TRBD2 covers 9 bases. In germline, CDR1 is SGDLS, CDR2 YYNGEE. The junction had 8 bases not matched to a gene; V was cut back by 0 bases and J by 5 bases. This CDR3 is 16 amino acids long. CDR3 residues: CASSVGAAGGDETQYF. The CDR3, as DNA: TGTGCCAGCAGCGTAGGGGCAGCGGGGGGCGACGAGACCCAGTACTTC. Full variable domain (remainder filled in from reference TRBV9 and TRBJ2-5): DSGVTQTPKHLITATGQRVTLRCSPRSGDLSVYWYQQSLDQGLQFLIQYYNGEERAKGNILERFSAQQFPDLHSELNLSSLELGDSALYFCASSVGAAGGDETQYFGPGTRLLVL.

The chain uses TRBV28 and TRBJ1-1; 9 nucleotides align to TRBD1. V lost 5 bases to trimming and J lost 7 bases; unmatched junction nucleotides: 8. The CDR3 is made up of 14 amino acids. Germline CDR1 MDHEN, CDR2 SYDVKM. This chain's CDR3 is CASSRGQGGYEAFF. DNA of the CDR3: TGTGCCAGCAGTCGGGGACAGGGTGGCTATGAAGCTTTCTTT.

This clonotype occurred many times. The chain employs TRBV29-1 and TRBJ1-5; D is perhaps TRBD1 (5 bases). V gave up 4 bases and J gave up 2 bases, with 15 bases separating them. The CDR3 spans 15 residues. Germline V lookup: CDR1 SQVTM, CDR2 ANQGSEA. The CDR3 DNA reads TGCAGCGTTGGCGAGCAGGGCGGTGGCAATCAGCCCCAGCATTTT. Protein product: CSVGEQGGGNQPQHF. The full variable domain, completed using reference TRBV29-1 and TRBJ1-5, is SAVISQKPSRDICQRGTSLTIQCQVDSQVTMMFWYRQQPGQSLTLIATANQGSEATYESGFVIDKFPISRPNLTFSTLTVSNMSPEDSSIYLCSVGEQGGGNQPQHFGDGTRLSIL.

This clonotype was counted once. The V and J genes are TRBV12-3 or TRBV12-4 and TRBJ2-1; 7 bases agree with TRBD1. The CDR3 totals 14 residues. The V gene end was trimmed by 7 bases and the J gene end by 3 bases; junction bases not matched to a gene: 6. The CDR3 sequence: CASTPGQLYNEQFF. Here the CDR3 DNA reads TGTGCCAGCACCCCGGGACAGCTCTACAATGAGCAGTTCTTC.

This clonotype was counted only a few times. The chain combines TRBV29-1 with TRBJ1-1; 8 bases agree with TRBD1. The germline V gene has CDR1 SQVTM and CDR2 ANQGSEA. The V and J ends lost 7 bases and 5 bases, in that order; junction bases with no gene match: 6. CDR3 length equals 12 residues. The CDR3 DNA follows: TGCAGCGGAGGACAGGGAGCGACTGAAGCTTTCTTT. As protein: CSGGQGATEAFF.

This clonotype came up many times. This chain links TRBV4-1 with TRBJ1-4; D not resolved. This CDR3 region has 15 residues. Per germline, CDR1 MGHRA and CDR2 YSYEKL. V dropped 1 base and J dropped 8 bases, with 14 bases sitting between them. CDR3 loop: CASSQVSGVGEKLFF. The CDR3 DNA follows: TGCGCCAGCAGCCAAGTCAGTGGAGTCGGCGAAAAACTGTTTTTT.

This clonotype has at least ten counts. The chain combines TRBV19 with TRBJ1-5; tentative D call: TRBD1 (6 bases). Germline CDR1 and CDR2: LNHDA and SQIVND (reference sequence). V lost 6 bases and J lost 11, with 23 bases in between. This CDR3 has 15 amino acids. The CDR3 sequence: CASRARGALNHAQHF. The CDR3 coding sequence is TGTGCCAGTAGGGCGCGGGGGGCCTTAAATCATGCCCAGCATTTT.

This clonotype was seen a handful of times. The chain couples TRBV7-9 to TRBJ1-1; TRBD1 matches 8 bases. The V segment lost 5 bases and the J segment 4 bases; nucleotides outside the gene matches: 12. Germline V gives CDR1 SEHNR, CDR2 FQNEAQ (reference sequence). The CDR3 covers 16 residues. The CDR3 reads CASSPPGQGAGTEAFF. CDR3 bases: TGTGCCAGCAGCCCCCCTGGTCAGGGGGCTGGCACTGAAGCTTTCTTT.

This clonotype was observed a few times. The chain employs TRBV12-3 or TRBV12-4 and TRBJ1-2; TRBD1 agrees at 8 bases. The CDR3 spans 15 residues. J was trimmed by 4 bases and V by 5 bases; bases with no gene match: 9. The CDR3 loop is CASSPPRGRGYGYTF. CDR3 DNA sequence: TGTGCCAGCAGTCCACCCAGGGGGCGCGGCTATGGCTACACCTTC.

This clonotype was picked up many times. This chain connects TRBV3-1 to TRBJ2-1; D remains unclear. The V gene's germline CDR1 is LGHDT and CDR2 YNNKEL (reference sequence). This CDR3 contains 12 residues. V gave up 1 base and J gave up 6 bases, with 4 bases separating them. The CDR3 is CASSQVVNEQFF. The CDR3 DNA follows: TGTGCCAGCAGCCAAGTGGTCAATGAGCAGTTCTTC.

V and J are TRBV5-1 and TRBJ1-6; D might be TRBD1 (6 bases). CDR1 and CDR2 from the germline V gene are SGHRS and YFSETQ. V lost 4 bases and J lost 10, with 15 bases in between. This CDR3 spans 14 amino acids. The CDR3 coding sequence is TGCGCCAGCAGCCTTGAGACAGGTTACTCACCCCTCCACTTT. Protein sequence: CASSLETGYSPLHF.

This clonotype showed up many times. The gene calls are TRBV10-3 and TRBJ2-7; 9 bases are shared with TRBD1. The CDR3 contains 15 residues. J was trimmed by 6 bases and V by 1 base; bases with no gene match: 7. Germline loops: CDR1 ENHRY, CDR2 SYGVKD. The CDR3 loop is CAISELGGQGSEQYF. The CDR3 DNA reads TGTGCCATCAGTGAGTTGGGGGGACAGGGCTCCGAGCAGTACTTC.